The clone carrying this T cell receptor (beta chain) was counted a single time. Its antigen is as yet unknown. All patients were mismatch repair deficient, assessed by either PCR or immunohistochemistry. These data belong to a study of PD-1 blockade in mismatch repair-deficient tumors. Study results and caveats: Tumor-resident clones, often undetectable pretreatment in blood, expanded then contracted after pembrolizumab.

The CDR3 runs to 16 residues. V gave up 5 bases and J gave up 0 bases, with 17 bases separating them. Germline CDR1 SEHNR, CDR2 FQNEAQ (reference sequence). The table came from immunoSEQ multiplex PCR; TCRdb's copy has only in-frame clones and leaves some out. The table has about 14,000 clones, approximately 80% seen once. The source is an adult with mismatch repair-deficient cancer. This material consisted of PBMCs, taken around 15 weeks after starting pembrolizumab. The gene calls are TRBV7-9 and TRBJ2-7; D not resolved. CDR3 in DNA: TGTGCCAGCAGCCCTCCGGGTTATCAGAGCTCCTACGAGCAGTACTTC. Protein: CASSPPGYQSSYEQYF.